These 10 T cell receptor beta chains originate from one sample sequenced in a study of T cells expressing NK-cell markers. TCRdb reprocessed the 5' RACE reads and reports one entry per CDR3 protein, with no DNA. With over 150,000 distinct CDR3 sequences in the sample, the ten largest clones hold around 21%. Sequenced material: blood T cells: a sorted CD56 or NKG2C T cell subset, CD4+ or CD8+ T cells, or bulk PBMC T cells (not recorded which). All receptors derive from a man aged 18-75 years in good health.

The chain recombines TRBV28 with TRBJ2-3; TCRdb calls TRBD1, which cannot be checked without DNA. Germline V lookup: CDR1 MDHEN, CDR2 SYDVKM. CDR3 length: 16 residues. CDR3 amino acids: CASSLEGEGTTDTQYF.

The gene calls are TRBV7-3 and TRBJ2-7; TCRdb's D call of TRBD2 is untestable without DNA. Germline values: CDR1 SGHTA, CDR2 FQGTGA. The CDR3 runs to 13 residues. This chain's CDR3 is CASSPGPSREQYF.

The chain employs TRBV27 and TRBJ1-1; TCRdb picks TRBD1, but there is no DNA to check that call. CDR1 and CDR2 (germline): MNHEY, SMNVEV (reference sequence). The CDR3 is 15 amino acids. This CDR3 is CASSFGHPSWTEAFF.

This chain links TRBV9 with TRBJ1-4. This CDR3 comprises 14 residues. Germline CDR1 is SGDLS and CDR2 is YYNGEE. Here the CDR3 reads CASSLNAANEKLFF.

The genes are TRBV7-8 and TRBJ2-1; TCRdb indicates TRBD1, and absent DNA this call remains unverified. This CDR3 region has 13 residues. CDR1 is SGHVS and CDR2 is FQNEAQ in the germline V gene. CDR3 in amino acids: CASSLVPGAEQFF. The full variable domain, with the rest looked up from reference TRBV7-8 and TRBJ2-1, is GAGVSQSPRYKVAKRGQDVALRCDPISGHVSLFWYQQALGQGPEFLTYFQNEAQLDKSGLPSDRFFAERPEGSVSTLKIQRTQQEDSAVYLCASSLVPGAEQFFGPGTRLTVL.

The chain couples TRBV9 to TRBJ2-3; checking the TCRdb D call of TRBD1 is not possible without DNA. Germline CDR1 reads SGDLS; CDR2 reads YYNGEE. The CDR3 loop spans 16 amino acids. The chain's CDR3 is CASSVPGPSSTDTQYF. Variable domain in full (rest from reference TRBV9 and TRBJ2-3): DSGVTQTPKHLITATGQRVTLRCSPRSGDLSVYWYQQSLDQGLQFLIQYYNGEERAKGNILERFSAQQFPDLHSELNLSSLELGDSALYFCASSVPGPSSTDTQYFGPGTRLTVL.

The chain has TRBV7-2 and TRBJ2-1; the D gene TCRdb calls, TRBD1, cannot be checked with no DNA. Germline loops: CDR1 SGHTA, CDR2 FQGNSA. CDR3 length equals 15 residues. The CDR3 protein is CASSSTDRGAHEQFF.

V and J are TRBV12-3 or TRBV12-4 and TRBJ1-2; the TCRdb D gene call, TRBD1, has no DNA to confirm it. The length of the CDR3 is 15 residues. The CDR3 loop is CASSLPPGGNYGYTF.

CDR3 loop: CASSLGGIYNSPLHF. The chain couples TRBV5-1 to TRBJ1-6. Germline V gene sequence: CDR1 SGHRS, CDR2 YFSETQ. The CDR3 loop spans 15 amino acids.

The gene calls are TRBV29-1 and TRBJ2-5; TCRdb's D gene call, TRBD1, goes unchecked for lack of DNA. This CDR3 is built from 16 residues. CDR1 and CDR2 from the germline V gene are SQVTM and ANQGSEA. The CDR3 spells CSVEDSGHRYQETQYF.